This T cell receptor beta chain originates from a study of T cells after yellow fever vaccination. Looking at the study overall: Preparation of the low-cell-number fractions used SMART-Seq v4 Ultra Low Input. Findings and caveats of the study: The study re-detected most primary-vaccination clones after the booster (about 95% CD4, roughly 90% CD8). The presence of abundant clonotypes contaminating from the bulk population was possible in FACS-sorted repertoires.

This clonotype appeared a few times. Its matching antigen is unknown. CDR3 size: 14 residues. Germline V lookup: CDR1 SGHAT, CDR2 FQNNGV. V was cut by 0 bases and J by 4 bases, with 9 bases left in between. As TCR cDNA was made by 5'RACE template switching, a universal primer site and UMIs were added. TCRdb analysed the 5' RACE reads with MiXCR anew, one entry per CDR3 protein. Found here are some 560,000 distinct CDR3 sequences, about a fifth of them singletons; the top ten hold more than 13%. This specimen was PBMCs, taken 15 days after the yellow fever booster vaccination. The chain carries TRBV11-2 and TRBJ1-1, with D uncertain. The sequence was collected from a man aged 30 to 45 who received the YFV17D yellow fever vaccine. CDR3 protein: CASSLERAGTEAFF. CDR3 sequence (DNA): TGTGCCAGCAGCTTAGAGAGGGCGGGCACTGAAGCTTTCTTT.